The present T cell receptor (beta chain) was sequenced within a study of vaccination effects on CD4 cells after COVID-19. Peptide-pool stimulation followed by sequencing identified expanded antigen-specific CD4+ clonotypes in the ViraFEST assay. Isolating CD4+ T cells followed ten to eleven days of culture. Documented for the person is a PCR-confirmed SARS-CoV-2 infection occurring between March and December 2020. This CDR3 contains 17 residues. Germline V gene lookup returns CDR1 MNHEY and CDR2 SMNVEV (reference sequence). V lost 2 bases, J lost 3 bases, and 20 bases lay in between. Worth noting for this clone: Its target is not known.

Profiling relied on immunoSEQ multiplex PCR, and the TCRdb table lists in-frame clones only, not all of them. The data show about 22,000 clones, roughly 76% seen once. This TCR was sampled from a human donor who had a prior SARS-CoV-2 infection. V usage is TRBV27 and J usage is TRBJ2-7; D gene uncertain. The source was CD4+ T cells from PBMCs cultured with SARS-CoV-2 spike peptides, collected before COVID-19 vaccination. CDR3 protein: CASSLGPDPGSGYEQYF. The CDR3 DNA reads TGTGCCAGCAGTTTAGGCCCTGACCCAGGATCCGGCTACGAGCAGTACTTC.